This TCR beta chain was captured in a study of a mutant IDH1 vaccine in newly diagnosed glioma. Study-level background: Before enrollment, the patients had been treated with radiotherapy alone, temozolomide alone, or both together. Most of them had received both.

Described time point: baseline, week 1 (first vaccination visit). The sample's treatment: pre-vaccination baseline after standard-of-care therapy. Clones were read by immunoSEQ multiplex PCR, and TCRdb kept only the in-frame ones, dropping some. This sample yields about 54,000 clones, of which approximately 80% are seen a single time; about a fifth belongs to the top ten. J was trimmed by 4 bases and V by 5 bases; bases with no gene match: 7. The germline V gene has CDR1 LNHDA and CDR2 SQIVND (reference sequence). The CDR3 sequence is 14 residues long. Note on this clone: Antigen: not known.

Findings and caveats of the study: The occurrence of vaccine-induced immune responses was seen in 90% to 95% of patients.

This specimen consisted of PBMCs, obtained from a glioma patient treated with radiotherapy, temozolomide or both. The source of this sequence is a man in his late teens or twenties with glioma. The V call is TRBV19, the J call TRBJ2-5; 7 bases align to TRBD2. The CDR3 coding sequence is TGTGCCAGTAGTCCCCGAGGGAGGGGAGAGACCCAGTACTTC. Encoded protein: CASSPRGRGETQYF.